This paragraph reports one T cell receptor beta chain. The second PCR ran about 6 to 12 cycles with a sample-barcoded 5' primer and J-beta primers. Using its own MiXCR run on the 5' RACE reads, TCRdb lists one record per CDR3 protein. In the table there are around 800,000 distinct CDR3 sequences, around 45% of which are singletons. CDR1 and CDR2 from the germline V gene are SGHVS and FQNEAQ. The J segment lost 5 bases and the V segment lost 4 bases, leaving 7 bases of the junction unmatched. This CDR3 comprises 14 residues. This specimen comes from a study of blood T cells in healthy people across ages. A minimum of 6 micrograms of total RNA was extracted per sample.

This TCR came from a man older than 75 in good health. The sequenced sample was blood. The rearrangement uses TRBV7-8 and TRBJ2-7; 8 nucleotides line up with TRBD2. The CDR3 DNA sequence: TGTGCCAGCAGCTGGGACCTAGCGGGCGACGAGCAGTACTTC. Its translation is CASSWDLAGDEQYF.